What follows are 8 T cell receptor beta chains derived from one specimen sequenced in a study of identical twins. TCRdb reanalysed the 5' RACE reads using MiXCR and keeps one entry per CDR3 protein. The profile shows around 470,000 distinct CDR3 sequences, 12% to 15% of them singletons. In addition, the sample was reused for a study of yellow fever vaccine responses in identical twins.

Sequencing was carried out using CD4+ T cells sorted from blood. These receptor sequences come from a woman between 18 and 30 years old in good health.

V and J are TRBV14 and TRBJ2-5, with D possibly matching TRBD2 (5 bases). The V end lost 2 bases, the J end lost 2 bases, and 15 bases lay between the germline ends. The CDR3 is made up of 16 amino acids. The germline gives CDR1 SGHDN, CDR2 FVKESK. The CDR3 here is CASSQRVGRLQETQYF. The DNA of the CDR3 is TGTGCCAGCAGCCAAAGGGTAGGCAGACTACAAGAGACCCAGTACTTC.

The rearrangement links TRBV3-1 to TRBJ2-1, with D tentatively TRBD1 (6 bases). The CDR3 is made up of 15 amino acids. Germline lookup yields CDR1 LGHDT and CDR2 YNNKEL (reference sequence). Trimming stripped 1 base from V and 2 bases from J, with 9 bases between. The CDR3 DNA is TGTGCCAGCAGCCAAGGACAGGCAACCTACAATGAGCAGTTCTTC. Translated: CASSQGQATYNEQFF.

The rearrangement links TRBV27 to TRBJ1-4, with 7 positions matching TRBD1. V dropped 6 bases and J dropped 5; count of bases not matched to a gene: 9. The germline V gene encodes CDR1 MNHEY and CDR2 SMNVEV (reference sequence). CDR3 length: 15 amino acids. DNA for the CDR3: TGTGCCAGCAGCCAAGGTGGGACAGTGAATGAAAAACTGTTTTTT. It specifies CASSQGGTVNEKLFF.

The chain carries TRBV20-1 and TRBJ2-4; no clear D gene. V was shortened by 6 bases and J by 0 bases, with 12 bases between the two germline ends. The CDR3 runs to 14 residues. Germline CDR1 and CDR2: DFQATT and SNEGSKA (reference sequence). This CDR3 is CSARDRLAKNIQYF. In DNA, the CDR3 is TGCAGTGCCCGCGATCGGTTAGCCAAAAACATTCAGTACTTC.

This clonotype was counted a few times. This rearrangement joins TRBV5-5 to TRBJ2-1; 8 bases map to TRBD1. With 1 base clipped from V and 10 bases from J, the junction kept 10 bases outside the gene matches. Germline CDR1 is SGHKS and CDR2 is YYEKEE (reference sequence). This CDR3 comprises 15 residues. The CDR3 DNA is TGTGCCAGCAGCTTGATAACGGACAGGGCTGCGGAGCAGTTCTTC. Protein product: CASSLITDRAAEQFF. Full variable domain (remainder filled in from reference TRBV5-5 and TRBJ2-1): DAGVTQSPTHLIKTRGQQVTLRCSPISGHKSVSWYQQVLGQGPQFIFQYYEKEERGRGNFPDRFSARQFPNYSSELNVNALLLGDSALYLCASSLITDRAAEQFFGPGTRLTVL.

This clonotype has at least ten counts. Written as DNA, the CDR3 is TGTGCCACCAGTGAAGCGGTAGGAGACTACAATGAGCAGTTCTTC. This encodes CATSEAVGDYNEQFF. This chain uses TRBV24-1 with TRBJ2-1, with a weak D call TRBD2 (5 bases). The V end was cut by 4 bases, the J end by 3 bases, with 12 bases between. The CDR3 sequence is 15 residues long. Germline CDR1 KGHDR, CDR2 SFDVKD.

This clonotype was seen many times. The V call is TRBV7-9, the J call TRBJ2-1; TRBD1 might be the D (6 bases). The CDR3 extends over 12 amino acids. Trimming shortened V by 5 bases and J by 14 bases, and 16 bases separated the two germline ends. The V gene's germline CDR1 is SEHNR and CDR2 FQNEAQ (reference sequence). CDR3 residues: CASSPPTGRKFF. The CDR3 nucleotides are TGTGCCAGCAGCCCCCCCACAGGGAGAAAGTTCTTC.

There are a few counts of this clonotype. The CDR3 DNA follows: TGTGCCAGCTTTTCTCCGGACAGTAGCTCCTACGAGCAGTACTTC. Its translation is CASFSPDSSSYEQYF. This chain links TRBV28 with TRBJ2-7; maybe TRBD1 (6 bases). The length of the CDR3 is 15 residues. Per germline, CDR1 MDHEN and CDR2 SYDVKM. V was shortened by 8 bases and J by 0 bases, with 17 bases between the two germline ends.